The rows below give T cell receptor beta chains drawn from one sample of a study of CXCR3 chemokines and chemotherapy response in bladder cancer. Each CDR3 protein is one row after TCRdb ran MiXCR on the PCR reads. The repertoire holds 12,000 or so distinct CDR3 sequences, 12% seen once, with about 24% in the top ten. The specimen was collected from a patient whose treatment included neoadjuvant chemotherapy. The receptors here all came from a human donor with bladder cancer that did not respond to neoadjuvant chemotherapy. CDR3s include the opening cysteine and the closing phenylalanine or tryptophan. A D gene is named only where the DNA matches it firmly. Clone size is not always given. Where it is, it says once, few, many or a class for expanded clones.

15 | NA | TRBJ1-2 | medium-sized | TRBV6-1 | CASSTPDGSNYGYTF | TGTGCCAGCAGTACCCCGGACGGGAGTAACTATGGCTACACCTTC
12 | NA | TRBJ2-1 | NA | TRBV6-5 | CASSYEGDEQFF | TGTGCCAGCAGTTACGAGGGCGATGAGCAGTTCTTC
16 | TRBD2 | TRBJ2-7 | few | TRBV12-3/TRBV12-4 | CASSPGTSGRGYEQYF | TGTGCCAGCAGTCCAGGGACTAGCGGGAGGGGGTACGAGCAGTACTTC
17 | NA | TRBJ1-4 | many | TRBV15 | CATSREDEGRSGEKLFF | TGTGCCACCAGCAGAGAGGATGAGGGCCGCTCAGGAGAAAAACTGTTTTTT
17 | NA | TRBJ2-1 | few | TRBV12-5 | CASGFYVGQVLYNEQFF | TGTGCTAGTGGTTTCTACGTAGGGCAGGTCCTCTACAATGAGCAGTTCTTC
12 | NA | TRBJ1-1 | many | TRBV12-3/TRBV12-4 | CASRYRNTEAFF | TGTGCCAGCAGATACAGGAACACTGAAGCTTTCTTT
12 | TRBD1 | TRBJ2-2 | many | TRBV12-3/TRBV12-4 | CASHRGTGELFF | TGTGCCAGCCACAGGGGGACCGGGGAGCTGTTTTTT
16 | TRBD1 | TRBJ2-3 | medium-sized | TRBV13 | CASSLGQLGSTDTQYF | TGTGCCAGCAGCTTGGGACAGTTGGGGAGCACAGATACGCAGTATTTT
13 | NA | TRBJ1-5 | medium-sized | TRBV6-2/TRBV6-3 | CASSYFSNQPQHF | TGTGCCAGCAGTTACTTTAGCAATCAGCCCCAGCATTTT
14 | TRBD2 | TRBJ2-3 | NA | TRBV10-3 | CAIGSLAGLNTQYF | TGTGCCATTGGGAGCCTAGCGGGCTTAAATACGCAGTATTTT
15 | NA | TRBJ1-5 | many | TRBV6-5 | CASSVLWGGNQPQHF | TGTGCCAGCAGTGTTTTGTGGGGGGGCAATCAGCCCCAGCATTTT
16 | TRBD1 | TRBJ2-1 | NA | TRBV6-5 | CATKKGGQGTPGVQFF | TGTGCCACTAAGAAGGGGGGACAGGGGACCCCTGGTGTGCAGTTCTTC
16 | TRBD2 | TRBJ2-6 | few | TRBV27 | CASSTRGGTGANVLTF | TGTGCCAGCAGTACCCGGGGGGGAACTGGGGCCAACGTCCTGACTTTC
15 | NA | TRBJ2-2 | many | TRBV19 | CASSQRGGNTGELFF | TGTGCCAGTAGTCAAAGGGGGGGGAACACCGGGGAGCTGTTTTTT
14 | NA | TRBJ1-4 | medium-sized | TRBV19 | CASRDRSTNEKLFF | TGTGCCAGTAGGGACCGATCAACTAATGAAAAACTGTTTTTT
12 | NA | TRBJ2-2 | few | TRBV7-9 | CASSRVTGELFF | TGTGCCAGCAGCCGAGTCACCGGGGAGCTGTTTTTT
13 | NA | TRBJ1-1 | many | TRBV29-1 | CSVGQGSPSEAFF | TGCAGCGTTGGGCAGGGGAGCCCCTCTGAAGCTTTCTTT
17 | NA | TRBJ1-1 | NA | TRBV12-3/TRBV12-4 | CASSQRGGGRADTEAFF | TGTGCCAGCAGTCAGCGGGGTGGGGGCAGGGCGGACACTGAAGCTTTCTTT
16 | TRBD1 | TRBJ2-3 | medium-sized | TRBV6-2/TRBV6-3 | CASSYSGTGGADTQYF | TGTGCCAGCAGTTACTCGGGGACAGGGGGCGCAGATACGCAGTATTTT
15 | NA | TRBJ2-3 | medium-sized | TRBV7-2 | CASSRTRGELDTQYF | TGTGCCAGCAGCCGGACTAGGGGGGAGCTAGATACGCAGTATTTT
14 | NA | TRBJ2-1 | many | TRBV7-9 | CASSVYSGFNEQFF | TGTGCCAGCAGCGTTTACTCAGGGTTCAATGAGCAGTTCTTC
14 | TRBD1 | TRBJ2-5 | medium-sized | TRBV19 | CASSAYRGGETQYF | TGTGCCAGTAGTGCCTACAGGGGCGGCGAGACCCAGTACTTC
17 | NA | TRBJ1-3 | many | TRBV18 | CASSPRQGTNSGNTIYF | TGTGCCAGCTCACCGAGGCAGGGGACCAACTCTGGAAACACCATATATTTT
12 | NA | TRBJ2-7 | many | TRBV7-2 | CASSLARYEQYF | TGTGCCAGCAGCTTAGCGCGCTACGAGCAGTACTTC
13 | NA | TRBJ1-1 | NA | TRBV20-1 | CSAPWGGNTEAFF | TGCAGTGCCCCCTGGGGCGGGAACACTGAAGCTTTCTTT
14 | NA | TRBJ1-1 | medium-sized | TRBV19 | CASSIQAVNTEAFF | TGTGCCAGTAGTATCCAGGCGGTGAACACTGAAGCTTTCTTT